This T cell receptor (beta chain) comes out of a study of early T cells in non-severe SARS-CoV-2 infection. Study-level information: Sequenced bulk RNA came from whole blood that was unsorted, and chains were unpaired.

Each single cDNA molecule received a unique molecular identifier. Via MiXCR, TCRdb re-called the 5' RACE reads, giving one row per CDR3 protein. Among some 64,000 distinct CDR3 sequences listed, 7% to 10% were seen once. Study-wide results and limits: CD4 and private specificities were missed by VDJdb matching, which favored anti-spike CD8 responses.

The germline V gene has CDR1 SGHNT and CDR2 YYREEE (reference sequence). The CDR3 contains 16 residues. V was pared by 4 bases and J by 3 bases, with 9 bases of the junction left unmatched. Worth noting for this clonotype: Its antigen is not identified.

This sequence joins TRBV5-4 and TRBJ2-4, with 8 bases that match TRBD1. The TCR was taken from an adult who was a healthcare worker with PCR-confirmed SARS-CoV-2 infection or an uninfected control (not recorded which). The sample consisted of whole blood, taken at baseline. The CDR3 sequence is CASSKRTGMDKNIQYF. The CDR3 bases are TGTGCCAGCAGCAAGAGGACAGGGATGGACAAAAACATTCAGTACTTC.